These 32 T cell receptor beta chains came from one sample sequenced in a study of lymphopenia after photon versus proton radiotherapy. Only in-frame clones appear in the TCRdb table, and some are missing; sequencing was by immunoSEQ multiplex PCR. The sample contains about 83,000 clones, 65% to 85% of which appear only once. Sample: peripheral blood, taken from a patient treated with proton-based radiotherapy. The receptor set was obtained from a man aged 55-75 years with pancreatic cancer.

This rearrangement joins TRBV29-1 to TRBJ1-2; TRBD1 aligns across 8 bases. Looked up from germline, CDR1 is SQVTM and CDR2 is ANQGSEA. This CDR3 comprises 14 residues. The trim removed 8 bases at V and 6 bases at J, leaving 14 bases unmatched. In DNA, the CDR3 is TGCAGCACCCGGGGTGCAGGGGGCAAGGATGGCTACACCTTC. Protein product: CSTRGAGGKDGYTF.

This rearrangement joins TRBV5-4 to TRBJ1-4; D is perhaps TRBD1 (5 bases). This CDR3 is built from 15 residues. Germline V gene lookup returns CDR1 SGHNT and CDR2 YYREEE (reference sequence). Deletions cut 0 bases from V and 8 bases from J, with 14 bases between. The CDR3 loop reads CASSLAAGGEEKLFF. In DNA, the CDR3 is TGTGCCAGCAGCTTGGCCGCTGGAGGGGAAGAAAAACTGTTTTTT.

This clone has a single count. V and J are TRBV11-2 and TRBJ2-7; no definite D call. V dropped 3 bases and J dropped 3 bases, with 6 bases sitting between them. Germline CDR1 SGHAT, CDR2 FQNNGV. This CDR3 contains 12 residues. In DNA form, the CDR3 reads TGTGCCAGCAGCTTGAACCGCTACGAGCAGTACTTC. Translating it yields CASSLNRYEQYF.

The chain combines TRBV5-5 with TRBJ1-2; D call uncertain. The CDR3 is 13 amino acids. Trimming left V 4 bases short and J 5 bases short, with 12 bases between. The germline CDR1 and CDR2 sequences are SGHKS and YYEKEE (reference sequence). As DNA, the CDR3 is TGTGCCAGCAGCCGCGACGGACCGTATGGCTACACCTTC. Translated: CASSRDGPYGYTF.

This sequence joins TRBV19 and TRBJ1-3, with TRBD1 as a possible D gene (5 bases). The CDR3 is 14 residues long. Between the trimmed V and J ends, which lost 3 bases and 3 bases, there was a span of 9 bases. Germline values: CDR1 LNHDA, CDR2 SQIVND (reference sequence). The CDR3 loop is CASSMGLLGNTIYF. CDR3 nucleotide sequence: TGTGCCAGTAGTATGGGACTGCTTGGAAACACCATATATTTT.

This chain uses TRBV11-3 with TRBJ1-1, with TRBD1 identical over 8 bases. Germline assignment: CDR1 SGHNT and CDR2 YENEEA. This CDR3 has 16 amino acids. V trimming: 1 base; J trimming: 1 base; junction bases outside the gene matches: 5. The CDR3 sequence is CASSLALGQGNTEAFF. CDR3 nucleotide sequence: TGTGCCAGCAGCTTAGCACTAGGACAGGGGAACACTGAAGCTTTCTTT.

The chain combines TRBV4-3 with TRBJ2-5; no reliable D call. This CDR3 is 14 amino acids long. V was cut by 4 bases and J by 3 bases, with 12 bases left in between. CDR1 and CDR2 (germline): LGHNA, YSLEER. The CDR3 DNA reads TGCGCCAGCAGCCTCAATCTCCGAGAAGAGACCCAGTACTTC. Translating it yields CASSLNLREETQYF.

The chain recombines TRBV21-1 with TRBJ2-3; the table's D gene call, TRBD2, was not cross checked with the DNA. TRBV21-1 is marked as a pseudogene. The CDR3 spans 14 residues. The chain's CDR3 is CASSKEDSTDTQYF. The CDR3 DNA follows: TGTGCCAGCAGCAAAGAGGACTCGACAGATACGCAGTATTTT.

The rearrangement links TRBV5-6 to TRBJ1-1, with D tentatively TRBD1 (5 bases). Trimming removed 3 bases at V and 3 bases at J, with 18 bases between. Germline V gene sequence: CDR1 SGHDT, CDR2 YYEEEE. The CDR3 is made up of 16 amino acids. The CDR3 here is CASSWGGDSADTEAFF. The CDR3 DNA is TGTGCCAGCAGCTGGGGGGGAGACAGTGCGGACACTGAAGCTTTCTTT.

This clone was recorded only once. The same CDR3 also results from other DNA sequences found in this sample. The chain employs TRBV7-9 and TRBJ1-2, with 9 bases matching TRBD1. In germline, CDR1 is SEHNR, CDR2 FQNEAQ (reference sequence). Germline trimming cut 4 bases from V and 8 bases from J; bases unmatched to any gene: 5. The CDR3 runs 13 residues. The CDR3 loop is CASSSRQGGGYTF. CDR3 DNA sequence: TGTGCCAGCAGCTCTCGACAGGGGGGAGGCTACACCTTC.

The chain combines TRBV4-3 with TRBJ2-5; the D gene could be TRBD1 or TRBD2 (5 bases each). The DNA matches TRBJ2-7 better at its end, which makes the J call doubtful. Looked up from germline, CDR1 is LGHNA and CDR2 is YSLEER. This CDR3 region has 15 residues. The CDR3 spells CASSPDRGFPYEQYF. CDR3 DNA sequence: TGCGCCAGCAGCCCCGACAGAGGGTTTCCGTACGAGCAGTACTTC.

This clone has just a few counts. The rearrangement joins TRBV19 to TRBJ1-5; D call uncertain. The CDR3 contains 15 residues. Per germline, CDR1 LNHDA and CDR2 SQIVND (reference sequence). V was clipped by 1 base and J by 1 base, with 8 bases between them. CDR3 sequence (DNA): TGTGCCAGTAGTATAGCACAGAGCAGCAATCAGCCCCAGCATTTT. Amino acids: CASSIAQSSNQPQHF.

The chain links TRBV7-9 to TRBJ1-2, with D maybe TRBD1 (6 bases). CDR1 and CDR2 from the germline V gene are SEHNR and FQNEAQ (reference sequence). This CDR3 contains 14 residues. The germline V and J ends were trimmed by 0 bases and 8 bases, with 13 bases remaining between them. CDR3 coding DNA: TGTGCCAGCAGCTTAGCTCCAGGGGTTGGGGGCTACACCTTC. Protein product: CASSLAPGVGGYTF.

The chain combines TRBV5-1 with TRBJ2-3; D may be TRBD1 (6 bases). The V gene's germline CDR1 is SGHRS and CDR2 YFSETQ. Trimming left V 4 bases short and J 4 bases short, with 16 bases between. The CDR3 has 15 amino acids. This CDR3 is CASSPRDKAADTQYF. CDR3 bases: TGCGCCAGCAGCCCCCGGGACAAGGCAGCAGATACGCAGTATTTT. The variable domain in full, completed from reference TRBV5-1 and TRBJ2-3, reads KAGVTQTPRYLIKTRGQQVTLSCSPISGHRSVSWYQQTPGQGLQFLFEYFSETQRNKGNFPGRFSGRQFSNSRSEMNVSTLELGDSALYLCASSPRDKAADTQYFGPGTRLTVL.

This chain connects TRBV5-5 to TRBJ1-5; D is unresolved. The CDR3 is 14 residues long. Deletions cut 3 bases from V and 2 bases from J, with 9 bases between. CDR1 and CDR2 (germline): SGHKS, YYEKEE (reference sequence). CDR3 in amino acids: CASSSDGGNQPQHF. CDR3 DNA sequence: TGTGCCAGCAGCTCGGACGGAGGCAATCAGCCCCAGCATTTT.

The chain uses TRBV28 and TRBJ2-7; D is perhaps TRBD2 (5 bases). The CDR3 runs to 16 residues. Per germline, CDR1 MDHEN and CDR2 SYDVKM. V lost 2 bases and J 5 bases, leaving 19 bases between the germline ends. The CDR3 bases are TGTGCCAGCAGTTTAGGGCCCCCCCCTCCCGGGGACGAGCAGTACTTC. Amino acids: CASSLGPPPPGDEQYF.

The CDR3 sequence is CASSHIQGQNTGELFF. In nucleotides, the CDR3 is TGTGCCAGCAGCCACATTCAGGGACAAAACACCGGGGAGCTGTTTTTT. The gene calls are TRBV14 and TRBJ2-2; possibly TRBD1 for D (6 bases). The CDR3 is 16 amino acids. Trimming took off 3 bases at V and 2 bases at J, with 13 bases between the two ends. The V gene's germline CDR1 is SGHDN and CDR2 FVKESK. The variable domain in full, with the rest retrieved from reference TRBV14 and TRBJ2-2, is EAGVTQFPSHSVIEKGQTVTLRCDPISGHDNLYWYRRVMGKEIKFLLHFVKESKQDESGMPNNRFLAERTGGTYSTLKVQPAELEDSGVYFCASSHIQGQNTGELFFGEGSRLTVL.

The chain recombines TRBV11-3 with TRBJ1-2, with TRBD1 matching 7 bases. Germline CDR1 reads SGHNT; CDR2 reads YENEEA. The CDR3 is made up of 15 amino acids. V was pared by 4 bases and J by 7 bases, with 12 bases of the junction left unmatched. The CDR3 DNA reads TGTGCCAGCAGCTCCAAGTTGACAGGGCGAAGTGGCTACACCTTC. It specifies CASSSKLTGRSGYTF.

The chain joins TRBV20-1 to TRBJ1-2; D remains unclear. In germline, CDR1 is DFQATT, CDR2 SNEGSKA (reference sequence). Trimming cost V 3 bases and J 2 bases, with 4 bases left between them. The CDR3 sequence is 11 residues long. CDR3 residues: CSARTNYGYTF. The CDR3 nucleotides read TGCAGTGCTAGGACAAACTATGGCTACACCTTC.

The genes are TRBV7-8 and TRBJ2-7, with TRBD1 matching 7 bases. V shed 0 bases and J 2 bases; nucleotides not matched to a gene: 4. Germline V lookup: CDR1 SGHVS, CDR2 FQNEAQ. The CDR3 loop spans 15 amino acids. CDR3 sequence (DNA): TGTGCCAGCAGCTTAGCGGAGACAGGGACCTACGAGCAGTACTTC. This gives the protein CASSLAETGTYEQYF. Complete variable domain (other parts from reference TRBV7-8 and TRBJ2-7): GAGVSQSPRYKVAKRGQDVALRCDPISGHVSLFWYQQALGQGPEFLTYFQNEAQLDKSGLPSDRFFAERPEGSVSTLKIQRTQQEDSAVYLCASSLAETGTYEQYFGPGTRLTVT.

This chain connects TRBV11-2 to TRBJ1-1; D is possibly TRBD1 (5 bases). This CDR3 spans 17 amino acids. The V end was cut by 4 bases, the J end by 3 bases, with 21 bases between. The germline gives CDR1 SGHAT, CDR2 FQNNGV. The CDR3 sequence is CASSYYGRGKRDTEAFF. Here the CDR3 DNA reads TGTGCCAGCAGCTACTATGGGAGGGGTAAAAGGGACACTGAAGCTTTCTTT.

The chain links TRBV18 to TRBJ2-3; possible D gene TRBD2, 7 bases. The CDR3 is 17 amino acids. V lost 2 bases to trimming and J lost 3 bases, with 18 bases between them. Germline values: CDR1 KGHSH, CDR2 LQKENI. As DNA, the CDR3 is TGTGCCAGCTCACCAGGTCATCGGGGGGCGAGTACAGATACGCAGTATTTT. This encodes CASSPGHRGASTDTQYF.

The CDR3 protein is CASSKTGTSGRNEQYF. The DNA for the CDR3 is TGTGCCAGTAGTAAGACCGGGACTAGCGGGAGAAACGAGCAGTACTTC. This sequence joins TRBV19 and TRBJ2-7; 14 bases align to TRBD2. This CDR3 is 16 amino acids long. Unmatched junction bases numbered 7, after V lost 4 bases and J lost 5 bases. The germline V gene encodes CDR1 LNHDA and CDR2 SQIVND (reference sequence).

The chain joins TRBV5-6 to TRBJ2-2; D is perhaps TRBD2 (5 bases). Germline V gene data show CDR1 as SGHDT and CDR2 as YYEEEE. The CDR3 is 16 residues long. V was pared by 4 bases and J by 0 bases, with 13 bases between. The CDR3 loop is CASSHGEYTNTGELFF. DNA for the CDR3: TGTGCCAGCAGCCACGGGGAGTATACGAACACCGGGGAGCTGTTTTTT.

The chain links TRBV9 to TRBJ2-7; D unresolved. This CDR3 region has 14 residues. V was pared by 0 bases and J by 0 bases, with 7 bases between. Per the germline V gene, CDR1 is SGDLS and CDR2 is YYNGEE. The CDR3, as DNA: TGTGCCAGCAGCGTAGGTCCCGTCTCCTACGAGCAGTACTTC. Amino acids: CASSVGPVSYEQYF.

CDR3 region: CASSPGLGQVQPQHF. The DNA of the CDR3 is TGTGCCAGCTCACCGGGACTCGGACAGGTCCAGCCCCAGCATTTT. This chain connects TRBV18 to TRBJ1-5; 7 bases match TRBD1. CDR1 KGHSH and CDR2 LQKENI come from the germline V gene. V dropped 3 bases and J dropped 7; count of bases not matched to a gene: 9. This CDR3 region has 15 residues.

The chain recombines TRBV11-2 with TRBJ2-3; the D call may be TRBD1 or TRBD2 (5 bases each). CDR1 is SGHAT, CDR2 FQNNGV, per germline. This CDR3 spans 15 amino acids. Trimming pared 2 bases from V and 6 bases from J, leaving 15 bases between. CDR3 in DNA: TGTGCCAGCAGCTTAAACATCGGGGCCGGGGATACGCAGTATTTT. Amino acids: CASSLNIGAGDTQYF.

The chain employs TRBV18 and TRBJ2-2, with 9 bases identical to TRBD2. J lost 1 base, V lost 2 bases, and 2 bases had no gene match. Germline CDR1 KGHSH, CDR2 LQKENI. The CDR3 runs to 16 residues. The CDR3 protein is CASSPYSGRNTGELFF. CDR3 DNA sequence: TGTGCCAGCTCACCATATAGCGGGAGGAACACCGGGGAGCTGTTTTTT.

The chain couples TRBV6-1 to TRBJ1-1; maybe TRBD1 (5 bases). This CDR3 is 13 amino acids long. In germline, CDR1 is MNHNS, CDR2 SASEGT. Trimming shortened V by 0 bases and J by 3 bases, and 5 bases separated the two germline ends. The DNA of the CDR3 is TGTGCCAGCAGTGAAGCCAGGGACACTGAAGCTTTCTTT. This sequence encodes CASSEARDTEAFF.

This rearrangement joins TRBV28 to TRBJ1-2; TRBD1 matches at 10 bases. This CDR3 comprises 14 residues. From germline, CDR1 is MDHEN and CDR2 SYDVKM. Trimming took 5 bases from V and 7 from J; bases not matched to a gene: 7. DNA for the CDR3: TGTGCCAGCAGTACGGGACAGGGGTTAATTGGCTACACCTTC. Translating gives CASSTGQGLIGYTF.

The rearrangement uses TRBV2 and TRBJ1-2, with a possible D match to TRBD1 (5 bases). There are 12 residues in the CDR3. Trimming removed 5 bases from V and 8 bases from J, with 12 bases in between. Germline CDR1 and CDR2: SNHLY and FYNNEI. The CDR3 bases are TGTGCCAGCAGTACCAAGGGGTTGGGCTACACCTTC. Protein product: CASSTKGLGYTF.

The V call is TRBV6-6, the J call TRBJ1-1; D possibly corresponds to TRBD1 (6 bases). CDR3 length: 13 residues. CDR1 MNHNY and CDR2 SVGAGI come from the germline V gene (reference sequence). Trimming stripped 1 base from V and 12 bases from J, with 15 bases between. CDR3 region: CASSYLGGHGTFF. CDR3 nucleotides: TGTGCCAGCAGTTACTTAGGGGGTCATGGGACTTTCTTT.